The 27 T cell receptor beta chains reported below all come from one sample, sequenced in a study of blood T cell repertoires in COVID-19. Sequenced by immunoSEQ multiplex PCR; TCRdb stores in-frame clones only, minus some. The sample yields 50,000 or so clones, approximately 85% seen once. The source material was peripheral blood. Every receptor here comes from a man in his forties or fifties with acute or convalescent COVID-19.

V and J are TRBV10-3 and TRBJ2-1, with 8 bases lining up with TRBD1. The V gene end was trimmed by 4 bases and the J gene end by 8 bases; junction bases not matched to a gene: 4. The CDR3 length is 13 residues. Germline assignment: CDR1 ENHRY and CDR2 SYGVKD. CDR3 residues: CAISGQGIDEQFF. The CDR3 nucleotides are TGTGCCATCAGTGGACAGGGGATCGATGAGCAGTTCTTC.

The CDR3 spells CASSMRGRGAGNYEQYF. CDR3 nucleotides: TGTGCCAGTAGTATGAGGGGCCGCGGGGCGGGGAACTACGAGCAGTACTTC. V is TRBV19 and J is TRBJ2-7; D possibly corresponds to TRBD2 (6 bases). The CDR3 loop spans 17 amino acids. The ends were cut back, 3 bases at V and 3 bases at J, with 21 bases in the middle. Germline CDR1 LNHDA, CDR2 SQIVND (reference sequence).

Only a few counts were recorded for this clone. The rearrangement uses TRBV19 and TRBJ2-1; 9 bases line up with TRBD1. CDR1 and CDR2 (germline): LNHDA, SQIVND (reference sequence). The junction had 15 bases not matched to a gene; V was cut back by 6 bases and J by 0 bases. CDR3 length: 19 residues. CDR3 bases: TGTGCCAGTAGCCGAGTGGCACAGGGGGCCATCAGCTCCTACAATGAGCAGTTCTTC. Translating gives CASSRVAQGAISSYNEQFF.

The chain carries TRBV5-6 and TRBJ2-3; no clear D gene. The CDR3 is 14 amino acids. The V end was cut by 2 bases, the J end by 1 base, with 8 bases between. The germline V gene has CDR1 SGHDT and CDR2 YYEEEE. CDR3 nucleotides: TGTGCCAGCAGCTTTGATCAGGGCACAGATACGCAGTATTTT. Translated: CASSFDQGTDTQYF.

The chain carries TRBV20-1 and TRBJ1-2, with D uncertain. This CDR3 is 11 amino acids long. Looked up from germline, CDR1 is DFQATT and CDR2 is SNEGSKA (reference sequence). The V end was cut by 3 bases, the J end by 5 bases, with 7 bases between. The CDR3 here is CSASVVYGYTF. Written as DNA, the CDR3 is TGCAGTGCTAGCGTAGTTTATGGCTACACCTTC.

The V gene is TRBV7-8, the J gene TRBJ2-2, with D tentatively TRBD1 (5 bases). Germline lookup yields CDR1 SGHVS and CDR2 FQNEAQ. This CDR3 contains 17 residues. V was pared by 0 bases and J by 6 bases, with 17 bases between. The DNA of the CDR3 is TGTGCCAGCAGCTTAGCGCGGATCAGGGATTGGGCCGGGGAGCTGTTTTTT. It translates to CASSLARIRDWAGELFF.

The chain couples TRBV15 to TRBJ2-1; TRBD1 matches 9 bases. V shed 6 bases, J shed 2 bases, and the junction held 5 bases outside the gene matches. CDR1 is LNHNV, CDR2 YYDKDF, per germline (reference sequence). This CDR3 is built from 15 residues. In DNA form, the CDR3 reads TGTGCCACCAGTATACGACAGGGGGCCTACAATGAGCAGTTCTTC. It codes for CATSIRQGAYNEQFF.

V is TRBV11-2 and J is TRBJ2-2; 7 positions agree with TRBD2. The CDR3 totals 15 residues. V gave up 0 bases and J gave up 6 bases; unmatched junction bases: 4. The germline V gene encodes CDR1 SGHAT and CDR2 FQNNGV. The CDR3: CASSLDRRGSGELFF. Written as DNA, the CDR3 is TGTGCCAGCAGCTTAGATAGGCGGGGGTCCGGGGAGCTGTTTTTT.

This clone was seen a few times. This chain uses TRBV3-1 (or the pseudogene TRBV3-2) with TRBJ1-1, with 10 positions matching TRBD1. The V gene end was trimmed by 4 bases and the J gene end by 1 base; junction bases not matched to a gene: 6. Germline CDR1 LGHDT, CDR2 YNNKEL (reference sequence). The CDR3 spans 16 residues. CDR3 protein: CASSLMRTGGNTEAFF. CDR3 nucleotide sequence: TGTGCCAGCAGCCTAATGAGGACAGGGGGGAACACTGAAGCTTTCTTT.

The chain employs TRBV24-1 and TRBJ1-5; tentatively, D is TRBD1 (5 bases). The germline CDR1 and CDR2 sequences are KGHDR and SFDVKD. There are 15 residues in the CDR3. V lost 9 bases to trimming and J lost 4 bases, with 18 bases between them. CDR3 protein: CATQENRGVNQPQHF. CDR3 sequence (DNA): TGTGCCACCCAAGAAAATAGGGGCGTTAATCAGCCCCAGCATTTT.

V is TRBV29-1 and J is TRBJ2-1; D is unclear. Germline V CDR1 and CDR2: SQVTM, ANQGSEA. The CDR3 runs to 13 residues. The V end was cut by 8 bases, the J end by 0 bases, with 11 bases between. CDR3 sequence (DNA): TGCAGCACCAGATACAGCTCCTACAATGAGCAGTTCTTC. This codes for CSTRYSSYNEQFF.

Concerning this clone: The same CDR3 arises from other DNA sequences in this sample as well. The chain combines TRBV7-2 with TRBJ2-7; D may be TRBD1 (6 bases). The CDR3 spans 14 residues. Trimming removed 3 bases from V and 3 bases from J, with 12 bases in between. Per germline, CDR1 SGHTA and CDR2 FQGNSA. CDR3 bases: TGTGCCAGCAGCTTCACCTCAGGGGACTACGAGCAGTACTTC. Encoded protein: CASSFTSGDYEQYF.

The chain combines TRBV24-1 with TRBJ1-1; D is unresolved. The CDR3 contains 13 residues. Germline CDR1 reads KGHDR; CDR2 reads SFDVKD. V lost 4 bases and J lost 0, with 5 bases in between. The CDR3 protein is CATSDRLNTEAFF. Here the CDR3 DNA reads TGTGCCACCAGTGACAGGTTGAACACTGAAGCTTTCTTT.

The chain carries TRBV29-1 and TRBJ1-2; TRBD1 agrees at 9 bases. The CDR3 sequence is 14 residues long. CDR1 SQVTM and CDR2 ANQGSEA come from the germline V gene. V lost 3 bases and J lost 8; bases outside the gene matches: 10. CDR3: CSVDLSGTGLGYTF. For the CDR3, the DNA is TGCAGCGTTGATCTCTCCGGGACAGGGTTAGGCTACACCTTC.

This chain joins TRBV19 and TRBJ2-2; D possibly corresponds to TRBD2 (6 bases). Trimming pared 3 bases from V and 13 bases from J, leaving 24 bases between. CDR1 is LNHDA, CDR2 SQIVND, per germline (reference sequence). This CDR3 spans 16 amino acids. The CDR3 DNA is TGTGCCAGTAGTATGGGTCGCGGGGCATTAACCGGTGGGCTGTTTTTT. Its protein product is CASSMGRGALTGGLFF.

This chain joins TRBV2 and TRBJ1-6; no reliable D call. The CDR3 loop spans 12 amino acids. From germline, CDR1 is SNHLY and CDR2 FYNNEI. With 7 bases removed from V and 6 bases from J, the gap between germline ends came to 7 bases. The CDR3 region is CASNRFNSPLHF. The CDR3, as DNA: TGTGCCAGCAACAGATTTAATTCACCCCTCCACTTT. Filled out from reference TRBV2 and TRBJ1-6, the complete variable domain reads EPEVTQTPSHQVTQMGQEVILRCVPISNHLYFYWYRQILGQKVEFLVSFYNNEISEKSEIFDDQFSVERPDGSNFTLKIRSTKLEDSAMYFCASNRFNSPLHFGNGTRLTVT.

This clone was picked up one time. The chain is built from TRBV5-1 and TRBJ1-2, with D hard to call. Trimming pared 1 base from V and 4 bases from J, leaving 11 bases between. The CDR3 is 14 amino acids. The V gene's germline CDR1 is SGHRS and CDR2 YFSETQ. CDR3: CASSLTPGSYGYTF. CDR3 sequence (DNA): TGCGCCAGCAGCTTGACTCCGGGGTCCTATGGCTACACCTTC. Using reference TRBV5-1 and TRBJ1-2 for the parts outside the CDR3, the full variable domain is KAGVTQTPRYLIKTRGQQVTLSCSPISGHRSVSWYQQTPGQGLQFLFEYFSETQRNKGNFPGRFSGRQFSNSRSEMNVSTLELGDSALYLCASSLTPGSYGYTFGSGTRLTVV.

The chain has TRBV2 and TRBJ2-5; weak D call: TRBD1 (6 bases). Between the trimmed V and J ends, which lost 4 bases and 4 bases, there was a span of 10 bases. CDR1 and CDR2 (germline): SNHLY, FYNNEI. The CDR3 contains 13 residues. CDR3 region: CASSGTVIETQYF. As DNA, the CDR3 is TGTGCCAGCAGTGGGACAGTAATAGAGACCCAGTACTTC.

The CDR3 spells CASRVQGNSPLHF. In nucleotides, the CDR3 is TGTGCCAGCAGAGTACAGGGGAATTCACCCCTCCACTTT. J is TRBJ1-6 and V is TRBV28; 7 bases are shared with TRBD1. Per germline, CDR1 MDHEN and CDR2 SYDVKM. V gave up 6 bases and J gave up 7 bases; unmatched junction bases: 3. The CDR3 has 13 residues. Filled out from reference TRBV28 and TRBJ1-6, the complete variable domain reads DVKVTQSSRYLVKRTGEKVFLECVQDMDHENMFWYRQDPGLGLRLIYFSYDVKMKEKGDIPEGYSVSREKKERFSLILESASTNQTSMYLCASRVQGNSPLHFGNGTRLTVT.

This rearrangement joins TRBV7-2 to TRBJ1-4; tentative D call: TRBD1 (5 bases). Trimming left V 2 bases short and J 14 bases short, with 12 bases between. The CDR3 extends over 12 amino acids. CDR1 and CDR2 from the germline V gene are SGHTA and FQGNSA. CDR3 protein: CASSLRGPALFF. CDR3 DNA: TGTGCCAGCAGCTTAAGGGGCCCCGCGCTGTTTTTT.

This chain joins TRBV7-2 and TRBJ2-7, with a tentative D call TRBD1 (5 bases). The CDR3 spans 15 residues. Trimming removed 3 bases at V and 0 bases at J, with 12 bases between. Per germline, CDR1 SGHTA and CDR2 FQGNSA. CDR3 protein: CASSFPTVSSYEQYF. CDR3 nucleotide sequence: TGTGCCAGCAGCTTCCCGACAGTTAGCTCCTACGAGCAGTACTTC.

V gene TRBV18 combines with J gene TRBJ2-4; 10 bases agree with TRBD1. CDR3 length equals 19 residues. The germline V gene encodes CDR1 KGHSH and CDR2 LQKENI. V shed 3 bases and J 0 bases; nucleotides not matched to a gene: 11. The CDR3 loop reads CASSPVAGQGILAKNIQYF. CDR3 coding DNA: TGTGCCAGCTCACCGGTTGCGGGACAGGGGATTTTAGCCAAAAACATTCAGTACTTC.

V and J are TRBV9 and TRBJ2-5, with D perhaps TRBD2 (7 bases). The V end lost 0 bases, the J end lost 4 bases, and 16 bases lay between the germline ends. Germline values: CDR1 SGDLS, CDR2 YYNGEE. This CDR3 region has 16 residues. CDR3 sequence (DNA): TGTGCCAGCAGCGTAGGAGAGGGGGGGCGAGGAGAGACCCAGTACTTC. Translating it yields CASSVGEGGRGETQYF.

V and J are TRBV2 and TRBJ1-2, with 10 positions matching TRBD1. Germline V gives CDR1 SNHLY, CDR2 FYNNEI. The CDR3 loop spans 14 amino acids. V shed 6 bases and J 5 bases; nucleotides not matched to a gene: 6. CDR3 DNA: TGTGCCAGCAGCTGGGACAGGGGAGGGTATGGCTACACCTTC. Translating gives CASSWDRGGYGYTF.

This chain links TRBV6-1 with TRBJ1-1; TRBD1 might be the D (5 bases). Germline assignment: CDR1 MNHNS and CDR2 SASEGT. This CDR3 contains 15 residues. V was trimmed by 2 bases and J by 3 bases, leaving 13 bases between them. In DNA, the CDR3 is TGTGCCAGCAGTGAAATCCGCCTAGGGGACACTGAAGCTTTCTTT. Amino acids: CASSEIRLGDTEAFF.

The chain has TRBV6-5 and TRBJ1-4, with TRBD1 matching 9 bases. The trim removed 6 bases at V and 8 bases at J, leaving 7 bases unmatched. The CDR3 extends over 14 amino acids. Germline loops: CDR1 MNHEY, CDR2 SVGAGI. CDR3 nucleotides: TGTGCCAGCAGAGACAGGGGGGGGAACGAAAAACTGTTTTTT. Translating gives CASRDRGGNEKLFF.

V gene TRBV6-5 combines with J gene TRBJ1-1; TRBD1 agrees at 8 bases. Germline assignment: CDR1 MNHEY and CDR2 SVGAGI. The CDR3 is made up of 15 amino acids. V lost 4 bases, J lost 2 bases, and 6 bases stayed unmatched. Here the CDR3 reads CASSSDRVGNTEAFF. The CDR3 nucleotides read TGTGCCAGCAGTTCGGACAGGGTGGGTAACACTGAAGCTTTCTTT.